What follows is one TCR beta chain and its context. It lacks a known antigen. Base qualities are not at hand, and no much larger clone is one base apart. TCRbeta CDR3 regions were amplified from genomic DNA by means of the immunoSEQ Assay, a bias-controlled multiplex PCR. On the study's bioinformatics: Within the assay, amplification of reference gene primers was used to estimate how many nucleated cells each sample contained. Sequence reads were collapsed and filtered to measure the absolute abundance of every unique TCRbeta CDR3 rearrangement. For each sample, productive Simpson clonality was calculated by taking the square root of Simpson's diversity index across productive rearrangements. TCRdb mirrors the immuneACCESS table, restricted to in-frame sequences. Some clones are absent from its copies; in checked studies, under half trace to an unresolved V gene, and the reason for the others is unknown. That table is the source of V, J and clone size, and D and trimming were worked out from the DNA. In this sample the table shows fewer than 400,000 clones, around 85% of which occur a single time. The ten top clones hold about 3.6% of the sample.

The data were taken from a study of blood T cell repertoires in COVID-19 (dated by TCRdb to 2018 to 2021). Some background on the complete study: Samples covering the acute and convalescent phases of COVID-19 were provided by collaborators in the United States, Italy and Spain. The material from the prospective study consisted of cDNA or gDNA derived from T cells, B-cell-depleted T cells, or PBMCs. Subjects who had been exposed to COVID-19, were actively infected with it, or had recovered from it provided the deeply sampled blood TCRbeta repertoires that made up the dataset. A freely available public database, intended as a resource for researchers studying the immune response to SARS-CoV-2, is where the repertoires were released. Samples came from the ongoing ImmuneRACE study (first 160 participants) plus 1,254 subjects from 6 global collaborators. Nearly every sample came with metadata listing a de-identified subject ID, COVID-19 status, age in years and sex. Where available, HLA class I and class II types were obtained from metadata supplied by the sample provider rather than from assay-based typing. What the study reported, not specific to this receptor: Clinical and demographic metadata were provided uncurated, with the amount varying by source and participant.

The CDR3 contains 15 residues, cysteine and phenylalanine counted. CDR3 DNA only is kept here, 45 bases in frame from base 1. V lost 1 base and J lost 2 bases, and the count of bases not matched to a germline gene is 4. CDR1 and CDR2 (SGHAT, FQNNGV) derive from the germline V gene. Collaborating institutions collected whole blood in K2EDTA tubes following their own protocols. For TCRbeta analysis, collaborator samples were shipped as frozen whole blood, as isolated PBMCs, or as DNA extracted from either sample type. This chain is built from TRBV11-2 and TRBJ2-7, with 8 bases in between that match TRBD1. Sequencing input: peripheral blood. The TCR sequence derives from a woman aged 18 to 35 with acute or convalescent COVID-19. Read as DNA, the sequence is TGTGCCAGCAGCTTAGGGACAGGGAGCGCCTACGAGCAGTACTTC. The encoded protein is CASSLGTGSAYEQYF. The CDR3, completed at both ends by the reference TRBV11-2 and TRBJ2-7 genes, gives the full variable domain EAGVAQSPRYKIIEKRQSVAFWCNPISGHATLYWYQQILGQGPKLLIQFQNNGVVDDSQLPKDRFSAERLKGVDSTLKIQPAKLEDSAVYLCASSLGTGSAYEQYFGPGTRLTVT.